This T cell receptor (beta chain) was identified in a study of shared clonotypes between healthy human individuals. Study conclusions and caveats: Only blood underwent sampling, and tissue repertoires likely differ.

TCRdb's table, derived via immunoSEQ multiplex PCR, lists solely in-frame clones and lacks some. The repertoire holds about 2.2 million clones, with 80% to 95% as singletons. CDR1 MNHEY and CDR2 SMNVEV come from the germline V gene (reference sequence). The CDR3 runs 13 residues. The J segment lost 4 bases and the V segment lost 7 bases, leaving 6 bases of the junction unmatched. This clone was found once. Its antigen is undetermined. Terminally differentiated effector memory CD45RA+ cells were left out of the naive CD8 fraction, which was CD45RO-negative and positively selected for CCR7. Donors were healthy HIV-negative adults without recent acute infections or vaccinations.

The chain is built from TRBV27 and TRBJ2-5; 7 bases map to TRBD1. This clonotype originated in a man aged 18 to 30 in good health. Some clones in this sample may be carry-over from other donors' samples. The sequencing sample was made of naive CD8+ T cells from PBMCs. CDR3 DNA: TGTGCCAGCACCCCAGGGGGTCGAGAGACCCAGTACTTC. Protein sequence: CASTPGGRETQYF.